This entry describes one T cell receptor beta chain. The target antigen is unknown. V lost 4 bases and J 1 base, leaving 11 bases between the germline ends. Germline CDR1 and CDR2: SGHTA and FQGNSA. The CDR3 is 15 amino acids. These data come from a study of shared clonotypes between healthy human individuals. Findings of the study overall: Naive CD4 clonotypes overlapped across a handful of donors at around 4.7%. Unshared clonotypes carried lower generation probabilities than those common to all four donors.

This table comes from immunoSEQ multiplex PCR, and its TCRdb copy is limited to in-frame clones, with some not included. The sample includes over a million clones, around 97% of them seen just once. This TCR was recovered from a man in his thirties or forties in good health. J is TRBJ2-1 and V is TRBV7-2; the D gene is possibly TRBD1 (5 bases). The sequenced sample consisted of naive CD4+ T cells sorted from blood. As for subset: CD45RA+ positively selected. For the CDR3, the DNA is TGTGCCAGCAGCTCCGCGCAGGGATCCTACAATGAGCAGTTCTTC. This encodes CASSSAQGSYNEQFF.